The 30 T cell receptor beta chains reported below all come from one sample, sequenced in a study of blood T cell repertoires in COVID-19. TCRdb's table, derived via immunoSEQ multiplex PCR, lists solely in-frame clones and lacks some. Among roughly 88,000 clones listed, under 95% were seen once. Material for sequencing was peripheral blood. These TCRs come from a woman aged 45-65 years in a cohort sampled during active COVID-19.

J is TRBJ1-1 and V is TRBV2; D is unclear. This CDR3 has 15 amino acids. Germline V CDR1 and CDR2: SNHLY, FYNNEI. Trimming pared 3 bases from V and 3 bases from J, leaving 14 bases between. Written as DNA, the CDR3 is TGTGCCAGCAGTGATTCCAGCGGGGTAGACACTGAAGCTTTCTTT. Translating it yields CASSDSSGVDTEAFF.

The chain uses TRBV24-1 and TRBJ1-6; 9 nucleotides line up with TRBD1. The CDR3 covers 14 residues. The germline V gene has CDR1 KGHDR and CDR2 SFDVKD. The trim removed 5 bases at V and 12 bases at J, leaving 7 bases unmatched. The CDR3 reads CATSGQGGIRPLHF. The CDR3 nucleotides read TGTGCCACCAGTGGACAGGGGGGAATAAGACCCCTCCACTTT.

This rearrangement joins TRBV19 to TRBJ2-3; D is possibly TRBD2 (6 bases). Deletions cut 3 bases from V and 6 bases from J, with 16 bases between. This CDR3 spans 15 amino acids. Per germline, CDR1 LNHDA and CDR2 SQIVND (reference sequence). CDR3 bases: TGTGCCAGTAGTATCGGGGCGGGGCCCTGGGATACGCAGTATTTT. Amino acid sequence: CASSIGAGPWDTQYF.

This sequence joins TRBV4-1 and TRBJ2-3; 9 nucleotides line up with TRBD1. The ends lost 5 bases at V and 2 bases at J; junction bases unmatched: 5. From germline, CDR1 is MGHRA and CDR2 YSYEKL. The length of the CDR3 is 15 residues. The CDR3 bases are TGCGCCAGCAGCTCCGACAGGGGGTTCACAGATACGCAGTATTTT. Encoded protein: CASSSDRGFTDTQYF.

Only a few counts were recorded for this clone. The J gene is TRBJ2-2, the V gene TRBV7-9; 9 nucleotides agree with TRBD2. Germline assignment: CDR1 SEHNR and CDR2 FQNEAQ (reference sequence). V lost 8 bases, J lost 9 bases, and 7 bases stayed unmatched. This CDR3 has 13 amino acids. CDR3 bases: TGTGCCAGCGGGCTAGCGGGAAATCGGGAGCTGTTTTTT. The encoded protein is CASGLAGNRELFF.

The rearrangement joins TRBV6-4 to TRBJ2-1; TRBD2 agrees at 10 bases. In germline, CDR1 is MRHNA, CDR2 SNTAGT. This CDR3 has 16 residues. V lost 8 bases and J lost 6; bases outside the gene matches: 13. The CDR3 nucleotides are TGTGCCAGCGCCGAGAGCGGGAGGGCCGATTTCAATGAGCAGTTCTTC. Translation gives CASAESGRADFNEQFF.

The chain recombines TRBV5-4 with TRBJ1-5; D remains unclear. From germline, CDR1 is SGHNT and CDR2 YYREEE (reference sequence). V was shortened by 0 bases and J by 7 bases, with 8 bases between the two germline ends. The CDR3 length is 13 residues. DNA of the CDR3: TGTGCCAGCAGCTTGGAGGGAGGGCAGCCCCAGCATTTT. It codes for CASSLEGGQPQHF.

This clone was seen only a few times. As DNA, the CDR3 is TGTGCCAGCAGTTTTGGGGGGAGGTCTGGCAATGAGCAGTTCTTC. Its protein product is CASSFGGRSGNEQFF. The chain carries TRBV28 and TRBJ2-1, with D maybe TRBD2 (6 bases). Trimming pared 3 bases from V and 6 bases from J, leaving 15 bases between. Germline V gene lookup returns CDR1 MDHEN and CDR2 SYDVKM. The CDR3 has 15 residues.

The chain is built from TRBV10-3 and TRBJ1-4; possibly TRBD1 for D (5 bases). This CDR3 has 13 amino acids. V dropped 10 bases and J dropped 6 bases, with 15 bases sitting between them. Germline values: CDR1 ENHRY, CDR2 SYGVKD. The CDR3 loop is CATAGDAYEKLFF. CDR3 bases: TGTGCCACGGCGGGGGACGCCTATGAAAAACTGTTTTTT.

V gene TRBV11-2 combines with J gene TRBJ1-4; 8 bases are a match to TRBD1. The V gene's germline CDR1 is SGHAT and CDR2 FQNNGV. V shed 5 bases and J 14 bases; nucleotides not matched to a gene: 16. This CDR3 is 15 amino acids long. The CDR3 sequence: CASSVQGGGTSGLFF. The DNA for the CDR3 is TGTGCCAGCAGCGTACAGGGGGGGGGAACATCGGGTCTGTTTTTT.

This rearrangement joins TRBV6-5 to TRBJ2-7; D unresolved. Trimming took 0 bases from V and 2 from J, leaving 11 bases between them. This CDR3 is built from 15 residues. Germline CDR1 and CDR2: MNHEY and SVGAGI. The CDR3 nucleotides are TGTGCCAGCAGTTACTCGACGGCGGCCACCTACGAGCAGTACTTC. Translated: CASSYSTAATYEQYF.

This clone came up once. The chain carries TRBV5-1 and TRBJ1-1; 7 positions match TRBD1. The length of the CDR3 is 16 residues. V lost 5 bases, J lost 7 bases, and 17 bases stayed unmatched. The V gene's germline CDR1 is SGHRS and CDR2 YFSETQ. DNA of the CDR3: TGCGCCAGCAGTCGAGAGGACAGGAGGCCGCGGGGTGAAGCTTTCTTT. Protein sequence: CASSREDRRPRGEAFF.

The chain combines TRBV13 with TRBJ2-7; 7 bases line up with TRBD1. The CDR3 covers 14 residues. J gave up 3 bases and V 3 bases, and 5 bases lay outside the gene matches. Looked up from germline, CDR1 is PRHDT and CDR2 is FYEKMQ (reference sequence). The DNA of the CDR3 is TGTGCCAGCAGCTTCGGGGCAGGGGGCTACGAGCAGTACTTC. Amino acids: CASSFGAGGYEQYF. The full variable domain, with the rest looked up from reference TRBV13 and TRBJ2-7, is AAGVIQSPRHLIKEKRETATLKCYPIPRHDTVYWYQQGPGQDPQFLISFYEKMQSDKGSIPDRFSAQQFSDYHSELNMSSLELGDSALYFCASSFGAGGYEQYFGPGTRLTVT.

The J gene is TRBJ2-3, the V gene TRBV4-1; 8 positions match TRBD2. Germline V lookup: CDR1 MGHRA, CDR2 YSYEKL. The trim removed 3 bases at V and 13 bases at J, leaving 9 bases unmatched. There are 13 residues in the CDR3. The CDR3 is CASSQIAGPPKYF. In DNA, the CDR3 is TGCGCCAGCAGCCAGATAGCGGGGCCCCCGAAGTATTTT.

The J gene is TRBJ2-1, the V gene TRBV11-3, with 9 bases aligning to TRBD1. The CDR3 consists of 17 residues. Per the germline V gene, CDR1 is SGHNT and CDR2 is YENEEA. V lost 5 bases and J lost 6; bases outside the gene matches: 14. CDR3 sequence: CASSKLALATGGNEQFF. As DNA, the CDR3 is TGTGCCAGCAGCAAACTTGCCTTAGCGACAGGGGGCAATGAGCAGTTCTTC.

The genes are TRBV27 and TRBJ1-5; no definite D call. This CDR3 is 14 amino acids long. V was clipped by 3 bases and J by 5 bases, with 11 bases between them. Per germline, CDR1 MNHEY and CDR2 SMNVEV (reference sequence). CDR3 sequence (DNA): TGTGCCAGCAGTTTGGGAGGGAGGGATCAGCCCCAGCATTTT. Protein: CASSLGGRDQPQHF.

This chain links TRBV6-5 with TRBJ2-7; D might be TRBD2 (6 bases). CDR3 length equals 15 residues. Trimming took 0 bases from V and 6 from J, leaving 15 bases between them. The germline CDR1 and CDR2 sequences are MNHEY and SVGAGI. The CDR3 DNA sequence: TGTGCCAGCAGTTACTCGGGGACTCATCTAGGCGAGCAGTACTTC. The encoded protein is CASSYSGTHLGEQYF.

The chain links TRBV10-3 to TRBJ2-2; a possible D gene is TRBD2 (5 bases). The V end was cut by 4 bases, the J end by 1 base, with 7 bases between. The CDR3 consists of 14 residues. Germline CDR1 reads ENHRY; CDR2 reads SYGVKD. CDR3 DNA sequence: TGTGCCATCAGTGGGAGCGGGAACACCGGGGAGCTGTTTTTT. Translated: CAISGSGNTGELFF.

The V call is TRBV14, the J call TRBJ1-4; the D gene is possibly TRBD1 (6 bases). This CDR3 is built from 14 residues. Germline V lookup: CDR1 SGHDN, CDR2 FVKESK. V lost 1 base, J lost 13 bases, and 16 bases lay in between. CDR3 sequence (DNA): TGTGCCAGCAGCCAAGCTTTACCTGGACAGCGACTGTTTTTT. Translating it yields CASSQALPGQRLFF.

The chain recombines TRBV2 with TRBJ1-5; D remains ambiguous. This CDR3 contains 14 residues. Germline CDR1 is SNHLY and CDR2 is FYNNEI. The V gene lost 6 bases and the J gene lost 0 bases, with 9 bases spanning the gap. The CDR3 DNA follows: TGTGCCAGCAGCATTCAGGATAGCAATCAGCCCCAGCATTTT. Amino acid sequence: CASSIQDSNQPQHF. The variable domain in full, completed from reference TRBV2 and TRBJ1-5, reads EPEVTQTPSHQVTQMGQEVILRCVPISNHLYFYWYRQILGQKVEFLVSFYNNEISEKSEIFDDQFSVERPDGSNFTLKIRSTKLEDSAMYFCASSIQDSNQPQHFGDGTRLSIL.

The CDR3 sequence: CASSVTGTSSLYTQYF. The DNA of the CDR3 is TGTGCCAGTAGTGTAACCGGGACTAGCTCCCTTTATACGCAGTATTTT. The genes are TRBV19 and TRBJ2-3; 9 nucleotides align to TRBD2. CDR3 length equals 16 residues. Germline trimming cut 5 bases from V and 7 bases from J; bases unmatched to any gene: 13. Per germline, CDR1 LNHDA and CDR2 SQIVND (reference sequence). The full variable domain, with the rest looked up from reference TRBV19 and TRBJ2-3, is DGGITQSPKYLFRKEGQNVTLSCEQNLNHDAMYWYRQDPGQGLRLIYYSQIVNDFQKGDIAEGYSVSREKKESFPLTVTSAQKNPTAFYLCASSVTGTSSLYTQYFGPGTRLTVL.

This chain connects TRBV5-1 to TRBJ2-1; D gene ambiguous. Deletions cut 4 bases from V and 1 base from J, with 9 bases between. The CDR3 covers 14 residues. Per the germline V gene, CDR1 is SGHRS and CDR2 is YFSETQ. This chain's CDR3 is CASSVAISYNEQFF. CDR3 bases: TGCGCCAGCAGCGTTGCGATTTCCTACAATGAGCAGTTCTTC.

This sequence joins TRBV28 and TRBJ1-2; TRBD1 is a possible D gene (5 bases). The CDR3 length is 12 residues. V shed 5 bases and J shed 8 bases, with 12 bases lying between them. Germline lookup yields CDR1 MDHEN and CDR2 SYDVKM. The CDR3 sequence is CASSLRAVGYTF. CDR3 DNA: TGTGCCAGCAGTCTCAGGGCGGTGGGCTACACCTTC.

J is TRBJ2-1 and V is TRBV2; D is perhaps TRBD2 (6 bases). Looked up from germline, CDR1 is SNHLY and CDR2 is FYNNEI. The CDR3 consists of 16 residues. V lost 9 bases and J lost 8, with 26 bases in between. The CDR3 spells CASQRDFGSLPHEQFF. The CDR3 region has the DNA TGTGCCAGTCAGAGGGACTTCGGGAGTCTGCCCCATGAGCAGTTCTTC.

The chain links TRBV3-1 (or the pseudogene TRBV3-2) to TRBJ2-2; TRBD1 matches at 8 bases. With 4 bases clipped from V and 6 bases from J, the junction kept 10 bases outside the gene matches. Germline CDR1 LGHDT, CDR2 YNNKEL (reference sequence). There are 16 residues in the CDR3. For the CDR3, the DNA is TGTGCCAGCAGCCTGGCAGGGGGCTTTAGCGCCGGGGAGCTGTTTTTT. Translating gives CASSLAGGFSAGELFF.

This chain joins TRBV18 and TRBJ2-6; the D is unclear. The V end was cut by 2 bases, the J end by 4 bases, with 9 bases between. The V gene's germline CDR1 is KGHSH and CDR2 LQKENI. The CDR3 totals 15 residues. In DNA, the CDR3 is TGTGCCAGCTCACCAACGAGGTCGGGGGCCAACGTCCTGACTTTC. This sequence encodes CASSPTRSGANVLTF.

The rearrangement uses TRBV19 and TRBJ2-4; the D gene is possibly TRBD1 (6 bases). Germline CDR1 and CDR2: LNHDA and SQIVND (reference sequence). Trimming took 5 bases from V and 8 from J, leaving 16 bases between them. The CDR3 loop spans 14 amino acids. The CDR3: CASSGGQSRDIQYF. The CDR3 DNA follows: TGTGCCAGTAGTGGCGGACAGTCTAGGGACATTCAGTACTTC.

The J gene is TRBJ1-5, the V gene TRBV6-5; 7 nucleotides line up with TRBD1. This CDR3 contains 14 residues. CDR1 MNHEY and CDR2 SVGAGI come from the germline V gene. Unmatched junction bases numbered 3, after V lost 4 bases and J lost 3 bases. This CDR3 is CASSLDRFNQPQHF. The CDR3 nucleotides are TGTGCCAGCAGTTTGGACAGGTTCAATCAGCCCCAGCATTTT.

The gene calls are TRBV5-4 and TRBJ2-1; D is perhaps TRBD2 (5 bases). The V gene lost 0 bases and the J gene lost 0 bases, with 13 bases spanning the gap. The CDR3 runs 17 residues. Germline values: CDR1 SGHNT, CDR2 YYREEE (reference sequence). CDR3 sequence: CASSLGAGSSSYNEQFF. The CDR3 bases are TGTGCCAGCAGCTTGGGCGCGGGCTCTAGCTCCTACAATGAGCAGTTCTTC. Complete variable domain (other parts from reference TRBV5-4 and TRBJ2-1): ETGVTQSPTHLIKTRGQQVTLRCSSQSGHNTVSWYQQALGQGPQFIFQYYREEENGRGNFPPRFSGLQFPNYSSELNVNALELDDSALYLCASSLGAGSSSYNEQFFGPGTRLTVL.

The V call is TRBV6-5, the J call TRBJ1-2; D might be TRBD1 (6 bases). Germline V gene data show CDR1 as MNHEY and CDR2 as SVGAGI. This CDR3 is 15 amino acids long. V was clipped by 6 bases and J by 4 bases, with 18 bases between them. CDR3 bases: TGTGCCAGCAGGCAACGGGGACAAGCTTTCTATGGCTACACCTTC. It translates to CASRQRGQAFYGYTF.